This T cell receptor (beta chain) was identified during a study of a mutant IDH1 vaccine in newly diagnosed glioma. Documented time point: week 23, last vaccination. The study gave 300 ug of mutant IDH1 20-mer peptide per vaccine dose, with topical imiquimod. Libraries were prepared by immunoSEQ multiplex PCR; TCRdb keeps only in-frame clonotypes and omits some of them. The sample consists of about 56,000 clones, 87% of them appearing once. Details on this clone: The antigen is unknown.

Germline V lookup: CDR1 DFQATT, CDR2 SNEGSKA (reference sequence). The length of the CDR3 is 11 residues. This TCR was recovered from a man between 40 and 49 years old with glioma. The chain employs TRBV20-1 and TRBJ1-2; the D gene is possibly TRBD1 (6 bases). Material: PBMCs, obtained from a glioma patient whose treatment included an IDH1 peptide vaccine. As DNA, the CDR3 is TGCAGCGGACAGAGTAACTATGGCTACACCTTC. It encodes CSGQSNYGYTF.